The rows below give T cell receptor beta chains drawn from one sample of a study of T cells in localized non-small cell lung cancer. Profiled with immunoSEQ multiplex PCR; TCRdb holds only in-frame clones, not every one. The profile shows just under 20,000 clones, over 75% of them singletons. This material consisted of peripheral blood, taken before any cancer treatment. The receptors were sampled from a man aged 40 to 70 with stage I lung adenocarcinoma. The CDR3 runs from the conserved cysteine through the conserved F or W. D genes are given only for firm matches. A clone size is listed for some rows: how often the clone was seen (once, few, many), or a class if it is expanded.

cdr3_nt: TGTGCCAGCAGCCCGGGCGCGGGAGGCTACACCTTC
cdr3_aa: CASSPGAGGYTF
clone_size: .
v_call: TRBV5-8
j_call: TRBJ1-2
d_call: .

cdr3_nt: TGTGCCAGCCGATTTTCGCAGGCCGAGCAGTACTTC
cdr3_aa: CASRFSQAEQYF
clone_size: .
v_call: TRBV6-1
j_call: TRBJ2-7
d_call: .

cdr3_nt: TGCAGCGTTGTTCGCTGGGACTCCATTTATGGCTACACCTTC
cdr3_aa: CSVVRWDSIYGYTF
clone_size: .
v_call: TRBV29-1
j_call: TRBJ1-2
d_call: .

cdr3_nt: TGTGCCAGCAGCAAGATCGGGGTCTCCTACGAGCAGTACTTC
cdr3_aa: CASSKIGVSYEQYF
clone_size: .
v_call: TRBV7-9
j_call: TRBJ2-7
d_call: .

cdr3_nt: TGTGCCACCAGCAGAGGTCGGGGGACAAGCACAGATACGCAGTATTTT
cdr3_aa: CATSRGRGTSTDTQYF
clone_size: .
v_call: TRBV15
j_call: TRBJ2-3
d_call: .

cdr3_nt: TGTGCCAGTAGTATCGGCGGGACAGGATCTAACTATGGCTACACCTTC
cdr3_aa: CASSIGGTGSNYGYTF
clone_size: .
v_call: TRBV19
j_call: TRBJ1-2
d_call: TRBD1

cdr3_nt: TGTGCCAGCAGCTTGTCGGGGAGGGGATACGAGCAGTACTTC
cdr3_aa: CASSLSGRGYEQYF
clone_size: .
v_call: TRBV5-6
j_call: TRBJ2-7
d_call: TRBD2

cdr3_nt: TGTGCCAGTACGAGAGGTCGCTCCTACAATGAGCAGTTCTTC
cdr3_aa: CASTRGRSYNEQFF
clone_size: .
v_call: TRBV19
j_call: TRBJ2-1
d_call: .

cdr3_nt: TGTGCCAGCAGTGAAGAGGGACGGACAGGGGACGAGCAGTACTTC
cdr3_aa: CASSEEGRTGDEQYF
clone_size: .
v_call: TRBV2
j_call: TRBJ2-7
d_call: TRBD1

cdr3_nt: TGTGCCATCAGCCTCCAGGGGGCTGATGGCTACACCTTC
cdr3_aa: CAISLQGADGYTF
clone_size: .
v_call: TRBV10-3
j_call: TRBJ1-2
d_call: TRBD1

cdr3_nt: TGTACATCGGCAGCACGCGACCTTTCGATGCAGTACTTC
cdr3_aa: CTSAARDLSMQYF
clone_size: .
v_call: TRBV11-2
j_call: TRBJ2-7
d_call: .

cdr3_nt: TGTGCTAGCAGTCGACAGGGTCCAGATACGCAGTATTTT
cdr3_aa: CASSRQGPDTQYF
clone_size: .
v_call: TRBV7-7
j_call: TRBJ2-3
d_call: TRBD1

cdr3_nt: TGCGCCAGCAGCCTCATAGGGACAGGGAGTAATGAGCAGTTCTTC
cdr3_aa: CASSLIGTGSNEQFF
clone_size: .
v_call: TRBV4-1
j_call: TRBJ2-1
d_call: TRBD1

cdr3_nt: TGTGCCAGCAGTTTTAGGGCAGGGAATTACAATGAGCAGTTCTTC
cdr3_aa: CASSFRAGNYNEQFF
clone_size: .
v_call: TRBV27
j_call: TRBJ2-1
d_call: .

cdr3_nt: TGTGCCAGCAGTGAACTACGGAACGGGGAGCTGTTTTTT
cdr3_aa: CASSELRNGELFF
clone_size: .
v_call: TRBV2
j_call: TRBJ2-2
d_call: .

cdr3_nt: TGTGCCAGTAACGCTGAGACCGGGGAGCTGTTTTTT
cdr3_aa: CASNAETGELFF
clone_size: once
v_call: TRBV19
j_call: TRBJ2-2
d_call: .

cdr3_nt: TGTGCCAGCAGCTTAGGGGCGTTGGGCTACGAGCAGTACTTC
cdr3_aa: CASSLGALGYEQYF
clone_size: .
v_call: TRBV5-5
j_call: TRBJ2-7
d_call: .

cdr3_nt: TGTGCCTGGATCCGGGGGGGTGCTGGGCTAGGCTATGGCTACACCTTC
cdr3_aa: CAWIRGGAGLGYGYTF
clone_size: .
v_call: TRBV30
j_call: TRBJ1-2
d_call: .

cdr3_nt: TGTGCCAGCAGCCCTCAAGGGACAACTAATGAAAAACTGTTTTTT
cdr3_aa: CASSPQGTTNEKLFF
clone_size: .
v_call: TRBV7-8
j_call: TRBJ1-4
d_call: .

cdr3_nt: TGCGCCAGCAGACAGGGGGCATCGGAAGAGACCCAGTACTTC
cdr3_aa: CASRQGASEETQYF
clone_size: .
v_call: TRBV5-1
j_call: TRBJ2-5
d_call: TRBD1

cdr3_nt: TGTGCCAGCCACGATCCTCCCCAGCCCCAGCATTTT
cdr3_aa: CASHDPPQPQHF
clone_size: .
v_call: TRBV28
j_call: TRBJ1-5
d_call: .

cdr3_nt: TGCGCCAGCAGCTCACAAGAGACCCAGTACTTC
cdr3_aa: CASSSQETQYF
clone_size: once
v_call: TRBV5-1
j_call: TRBJ2-5
d_call: .

cdr3_nt: TGTGCCGGGAAAGGGACTAGCGGCCAAGAGACCCAGTACTTC
cdr3_aa: CAGKGTSGQETQYF
clone_size: .
v_call: TRBV6-1
j_call: TRBJ2-5
d_call: TRBD2

cdr3_nt: TGTGCCAGCAGCGCGGACAGGGGTCCGTACGAGCAGTACTTC
cdr3_aa: CASSADRGPYEQYF
clone_size: .
v_call: TRBV11-2
j_call: TRBJ2-7
d_call: TRBD1

cdr3_nt: TGTGCCAGCAGTGAAGGGAAGGGGAAAGAGACCCAGTACTTC
cdr3_aa: CASSEGKGKETQYF
clone_size: .
v_call: TRBV2
j_call: TRBJ2-5
d_call: .

cdr3_nt: TGTGCCAGCAGCTTGGCCCGCGAGGGACGATATGGCTACACCTTC
cdr3_aa: CASSLAREGRYGYTF
clone_size: .
v_call: TRBV7-8
j_call: TRBJ1-2
d_call: .

cdr3_nt: TGTGCCAGCAGTTACGGGCGGGGCCCAGCCACCGGGGAGCTGTTTTTT
cdr3_aa: CASSYGRGPATGELFF
clone_size: .
v_call: TRBV6-6
j_call: TRBJ2-2
d_call: .

cdr3_nt: TGCGCCAGCAGCTGGGGAAGCGGGGTACGATACGAGCAGTACTTC
cdr3_aa: CASSWGSGVRYEQYF
clone_size: .
v_call: TRBV5-1
j_call: TRBJ2-7
d_call: TRBD2

cdr3_nt: TGTGCCAGCAGCGGCCAGCTTCCCCAGCATTTT
cdr3_aa: CASSGQLPQHF
clone_size: .
v_call: TRBV21-1
j_call: TRBJ1-5
d_call: .

cdr3_nt: TGTGCCAGCTCACCACCGAGCTGGGCTGGAAACACCATATATTTT
cdr3_aa: CASSPPSWAGNTIYF
clone_size: .
v_call: TRBV18
j_call: TRBJ1-3
d_call: .

cdr3_nt: TGTGCCAGCAGTCTGACAGGGACCGACGAGCAGTACTTC
cdr3_aa: CASSLTGTDEQYF
clone_size: .
v_call: TRBV6-1
j_call: TRBJ2-7
d_call: TRBD1

cdr3_nt: TGTGCCAGCAGCGTAAGCGGGAGTTCCACAGATACGCAGTATTTT
cdr3_aa: CASSVSGSSTDTQYF
clone_size: .
v_call: TRBV9
j_call: TRBJ2-3
d_call: TRBD2

cdr3_nt: TGTGCCAGCAGTTCCACGAACACTGAAGCTTTCTTT
cdr3_aa: CASSSTNTEAFF
clone_size: .
v_call: TRBV28
j_call: TRBJ1-1
d_call: .

cdr3_nt: TGCGCCAGCGGTGACAGGAACACTGAAGCTTTCTTT
cdr3_aa: CASGDRNTEAFF
clone_size: .
v_call: TRBV10-1
j_call: TRBJ1-1
d_call: .

cdr3_nt: TGTGCCAGCAGCCCCTCCTCGGGACGCGTCGCCGGCTACACCTTC
cdr3_aa: CASSPSSGRVAGYTF
clone_size: .
v_call: TRBV11-2
j_call: TRBJ1-2
d_call: .

cdr3_nt: TGTGCCAGCAGCTTGGGTTCGGCTAGCCGAACCTACGAGCAGTACTTC
cdr3_aa: CASSLGSASRTYEQYF
clone_size: .
v_call: TRBV5-4
j_call: TRBJ2-7
d_call: .

cdr3_nt: TGTGCCAGCAGCCTAACCCTTTTAGCAGCCCGAACAGATACGCAGTATTTT
cdr3_aa: CASSLTLLAARTDTQYF
clone_size: .
v_call: TRBV11-2
j_call: TRBJ2-3
d_call: .

cdr3_nt: TGTGCCTGGAATGGAGGACTAGCGGTTAACACAGATACGCAGTATTTT
cdr3_aa: CAWNGGLAVNTDTQYF
clone_size: few
v_call: TRBV30
j_call: TRBJ2-3
d_call: TRBD2

cdr3_nt: TGTGCCAGCAGCTCGCGAGCGGGAAGACCAACCGGGGAGCTGTTTTTT
cdr3_aa: CASSSRAGRPTGELFF
clone_size: .
v_call: TRBV7-6
j_call: TRBJ2-2
d_call: TRBD2

cdr3_nt: TGTGCCAGCAGCTTAGTAGAGACGGTGACGAACACTGAAGCTTTCTTT
cdr3_aa: CASSLVETVTNTEAFF
clone_size: .
v_call: TRBV7-8
j_call: TRBJ1-1
d_call: .

cdr3_nt: TGTGCTAGCGGGAGCTCCTACAATGAGCAGTTCTTC
cdr3_aa: CASGSSYNEQFF
clone_size: .
v_call: TRBV7-7
j_call: TRBJ2-1
d_call: TRBD2

cdr3_nt: TGTGCCAGCAGCTTAGGTCACTACGAGCAGTACTTC
cdr3_aa: CASSLGHYEQYF
clone_size: .
v_call: TRBV11-2
j_call: TRBJ2-7
d_call: .

cdr3_nt: TGTGCCACCAGCGGGGGGACGGGTATGAACACTGAAGCTTTCTTT
cdr3_aa: CATSGGTGMNTEAFF
clone_size: .
v_call: TRBV15
j_call: TRBJ1-1
d_call: .

cdr3_nt: TGTGCCAGCAGTTTTTCTGCCGCCGGGGAGCTGTTTTTT
cdr3_aa: CASSFSAAGELFF
clone_size: .
v_call: TRBV27
j_call: TRBJ2-2
d_call: .

cdr3_nt: TGTGCCTGGAATATGGACAGGGGGAATGGCTACACCTTC
cdr3_aa: CAWNMDRGNGYTF
clone_size: .
v_call: TRBV30
j_call: TRBJ1-2
d_call: TRBD1

cdr3_nt: TGTGCCAGAGCCGAATGCCGGGCTAACTATGGCTACACCTTC
cdr3_aa: CARAECRANYGYTF
clone_size: few
v_call: TRBV21-1
j_call: TRBJ1-2
d_call: .

cdr3_nt: TGCAGTGGCTCAAAGAACACTGAAGCTTTCTTT
cdr3_aa: CSGSKNTEAFF
clone_size: .
v_call: TRBV29-1
j_call: TRBJ1-1
d_call: .

cdr3_nt: TGTGCCAGCAGCGTGACAGGTGGCGGGGGAAACACCATATATTTT
cdr3_aa: CASSVTGGGGNTIYF
clone_size: .
v_call: TRBV9
j_call: TRBJ1-3
d_call: .

cdr3_nt: TGTGCCAGCAGTGAAATATTCGCGGGACAAGTTGGAAACACCATATATTTT
cdr3_aa: CASSEIFAGQVGNTIYF
clone_size: .
v_call: TRBV6-1
j_call: TRBJ1-3
d_call: .

cdr3_nt: TGTGCCAGCAGCTCCTCACTAGCGGACACCGGGGAGCTGTTTTTT
cdr3_aa: CASSSSLADTGELFF
clone_size: .
v_call: TRBV7-6
j_call: TRBJ2-2
d_call: TRBD2

cdr3_nt: TGTGCCAGCAGCTTGGACAGGGATCAGCCCCAGCATTTT
cdr3_aa: CASSLDRDQPQHF
clone_size: .
v_call: TRBV5-4
j_call: TRBJ1-5
d_call: .

cdr3_nt: TGTGCCAGCGGGAGGGGGGAAGAGACCCAGTACTTC
cdr3_aa: CASGRGEETQYF
clone_size: .
v_call: TRBV28
j_call: TRBJ2-5
d_call: .

cdr3_nt: TGCGCCAGCAGCCCCAGGGTACACGAGCAGTACTTC
cdr3_aa: CASSPRVHEQYF
clone_size: .
v_call: TRBV5-1
j_call: TRBJ2-7
d_call: .

cdr3_nt: TGTGCCAGCAGCAAAAGTGGGCCCCACCTTGAGGACGAGCAGTACTTC
cdr3_aa: CASSKSGPHLEDEQYF
clone_size: .
v_call: TRBV21-1
j_call: TRBJ2-7
d_call: .

cdr3_nt: TGTGCCAGCAGCTGGCCGGGCCAACACAATGAGCAGTTCTTC
cdr3_aa: CASSWPGQHNEQFF
clone_size: .
v_call: TRBV7-3
j_call: TRBJ2-1
d_call: .